The 6 T cell receptor beta chains below all came from one sample that was sequenced in a study of regulatory T cells in long-lasting Graves disease. Through Arm-PCR of CDR3 regions and iRepertoire HTBI primers, TCR beta libraries were built. In TCRdb, the multiplex PCR reads were re-called with MiXCR into one record per CDR3 protein. This table has hundreds of thousands of distinct CDR3 sequences, about 32% appearing once. This sample's time point: persistent/refractory GD, antithyroid drugs over 5 years with positive TRAb. The TCR library was made from RNA that had been extracted from PBMCs in TRIzol. Sequences were derived from peripheral blood mononuclear cells (PBMCs), sampled when the disease was refractory, from a patient treated with antithyroid drugs. The receptors stem from a female donor with Graves disease.

This clonotype was counted between two and nine times. The chain links TRBV5-1 to TRBJ1-1, with no clear D. Germline V gene data show CDR1 as SGHRS and CDR2 as YFSETQ. This CDR3 contains 16 residues. V gave up 0 bases and J gave up 0 bases, with 12 bases separating them. Here the CDR3 reads CASSLGTENMNTEAFF. The DNA for the CDR3 is TGCGCCAGCAGCTTGGGCACCGAGAACATGAACACTGAAGCTTTCTTT.

This clonotype was recorded a few times. The CDR3 nucleotides are TGCAGTGCTAGACTAACGTACCAAGAGACCCAGTACTTC. It yields the protein CSARLTYQETQYF. The genes are TRBV20-1 and TRBJ2-5; D not resolved. The CDR3 extends over 13 amino acids. V lost 2 bases to trimming and J lost 0 bases, with 7 bases between them. Germline V CDR1 and CDR2: DFQATT, SNEGSKA (reference sequence).

The CDR3: CASSLSTGRVDYGYTF. CDR3 coding DNA: TGTGCCAGCAGCTTATCGACTGGCCGAGTCGACTATGGCTACACCTTC. The rearrangement uses TRBV7-9 and TRBJ1-2; D ambiguous. Germline V gives CDR1 SEHNR, CDR2 FQNEAQ (reference sequence). This CDR3 contains 16 residues. V was clipped by 2 bases and J by 3 bases, with 16 bases between them.

V gene TRBV6-5 combines with J gene TRBJ1-5; maybe TRBD1 (6 bases). Germline CDR1 MNHEY, CDR2 SVGAGI. Deletions cut 4 bases from V and 7 bases from J, with 14 bases between. CDR3 length: 14 residues. CDR3 nucleotides: TGTGCCAGCAGTTTATCGGGGGCTTGGCAGCCCCAGCATTTT. Residues: CASSLSGAWQPQHF.

This chain uses TRBV7-2 with TRBJ1-2; possible D gene TRBD1, 6 bases. V was pared by 4 bases and J by 2 bases, with 14 bases between. Germline loops: CDR1 SGHTA, CDR2 FQGNSA. The CDR3 sequence is 15 residues long. The chain's CDR3 is CASSSIGGANYGYTF. CDR3 in DNA: TGTGCCAGCAGCTCCATTGGGGGGGCGAACTATGGCTACACCTTC.

In DNA, the CDR3 is TGCGCCAGCAGCTTGGAGCTCAGGGGTGAGACTGAAGCTTTCTTT. It is translated as CASSLELRGETEAFF. This chain connects TRBV5-1 to TRBJ1-1; tentative D call: TRBD1 (6 bases). CDR1 and CDR2 (germline): SGHRS, YFSETQ. Between the trimmed V and J ends, which lost 0 bases and 5 bases, there was a span of 14 bases. The CDR3 consists of 15 residues.